These T cell receptor beta chains were read from a single sample in a study of neurological immune-mediated disorders. TCRdb reprocessed the 5' RACE reads with MiXCR, giving one entry per CDR3 protein. Among over 60,000 distinct CDR3 sequences, roughly 5% were seen once, and the ten largest hold roughly 2.8%. Sequences were obtained from PBMCs. These receptors were taken from a woman in her thirties with multiple sclerosis. Both conserved end residues are part of each CDR3. Some rows have no size entry. The others give once, few or many, or a class for an expanded clone.

V: TRBV15; size: many; J: TRBJ2-5; CDR3: CATSSEDRETQYF
V: TRBV2; size: few; J: TRBJ2-1; CDR3: CASSLDELGDNEQFF
V: TRBV9; size: many; J: TRBJ2-1; CDR3: CASSVTSGGLNEQFF
V: TRBV5-1; size: .; J: TRBJ2-5; CDR3: CASSPGRTEETQYF
V: TRBV7-9; size: many; J: TRBJ1-2; CDR3: CASSLPAGGSYGYTF
V: TRBV9; size: many; J: TRBJ2-3; CDR3: CASSADPDTQYF
V: TRBV20-1; size: many; J: TRBJ2-7; CDR3: CSARDQGLGDYYEQYF
V: TRBV10-3; size: few; J: TRBJ1-6; CDR3: CAIRYRENNSPLNF
V: TRBV28; size: .; J: TRBJ2-7; CDR3: CASSLGKGSYEQYF
V: TRBV5-1; size: many; J: TRBJ2-4; CDR3: CASSLNPSGGGAKNIQYF
V: TRBV7-2; size: .; J: TRBJ2-7; CDR3: CASSLEFGANYEQYF
V: TRBV2; size: many; J: TRBJ1-4; CDR3: CASSERGAGLEKLFF
V: TRBV18; size: few; J: TRBJ2-1; CDR3: CASSPVQGTHNEQFF
V: TRBV28; size: many; J: TRBJ1-1; CDR3: CASSWALGPKNTEAFF
V: TRBV18; size: many; J: TRBJ2-7; CDR3: CASSPTGYEQYF
V: TRBV20-1; size: many; J: TRBJ1-4; CDR3: CSAGDRLSGELFF
V: TRBV7-2; size: many; J: TRBJ2-7; CDR3: CASSPTGGGGAYEQYF
V: TRBV20-1; size: many; J: TRBJ2-2; CDR3: CSAEKPGTGVTGELFF
V: TRBV5-5; size: many; J: TRBJ1-1; CDR3: CASSLLSEAFF
V: TRBV7-8; size: few; J: TRBJ2-5; CDR3: CASSLGGGDQYF
V: TRBV29-1; size: many; J: TRBJ2-7; CDR3: CSVSTGGYEQYF
V: TRBV12-3/TRBV12-4; size: many; J: TRBJ1-1; CDR3: CASSLMDADTEAFF
V: TRBV20-1; size: many; J: TRBJ2-1; CDR3: CSARDNFNRLNEQFF
V: TRBV20-1; size: .; J: TRBJ1-5; CDR3: CSAKDSSNQPQHF
V: TRBV7-2; size: many; J: TRBJ2-1; CDR3: CASSSRGGGNEQFF
V: TRBV11-2; size: few; J: TRBJ1-2; CDR3: CASSLEPGGRGYTF
V: TRBV20-1; size: few; J: TRBJ2-7; CDR3: CSASALPPREDEQYF
V: TRBV5-1; size: many; J: TRBJ2-7; CDR3: CASSTTSGGPYEQYF
V: TRBV20-1; size: many; J: TRBJ2-1; CDR3: CSAAQGATSYNEQFF
V: TRBV20-1; size: few; J: TRBJ2-7; CDR3: CSANGQGAYEQYF
V: TRBV6-5; size: many; J: TRBJ2-2; CDR3: CASSQETPTGELFF
V: TRBV6-5; size: .; J: TRBJ1-6; CDR3: CASSYMVGDNSPLNF
V: TRBV20-1; size: many; J: TRBJ2-5; CDR3: CSARGMLAGVIQETQYF
V: TRBV2; size: many; J: TRBJ2-1; CDR3: CASKSTGPNYNEQFF
V: TRBV5-6; size: many; J: TRBJ1-3; CDR3: CASSFRQGNTIYF
V: TRBV6-5; size: few; J: TRBJ2-3; CDR3: CASSVAGGTDTQYF
V: TRBV10-2; size: many; J: TRBJ2-7; CDR3: CASSDSRGVYEQYF
V: TRBV27; size: few; J: TRBJ1-6; CDR3: CASSLRQGYNSPLNF
V: TRBV20-1; size: many; J: TRBJ2-1; CDR3: CSARRPPRDYNEQFF
V: TRBV12-3/TRBV12-4; size: many; J: TRBJ2-3; CDR3: CASSIRLAGTDTQYF
V: TRBV20-1; size: .; J: TRBJ2-5; CDR3: CSAAGPGFQETQYF
V: TRBV10-3; size: .; J: TRBJ2-3; CDR3: CAISESMGGDTQYF
V: TRBV29-1; size: few; J: TRBJ1-5; CDR3: CSVGQGGSNQPQNF
V: TRBV28; size: many; J: TRBJ1-1; CDR3: CASRAGGNTEAFF
V: TRBV14; size: many; J: TRBJ2-2; CDR3: CASSLVGKNTGELFF
V: TRBV5-1; size: many; J: TRBJ1-6; CDR3: CASSSYPAGGDSPLHF
V: TRBV12-5; size: many; J: TRBJ1-1; CDR3: CASGTEARTEAFF
V: TRBV7-8; size: .; J: TRBJ1-5; CDR3: CASSLERGLSNQPQHF
V: TRBV12-3/TRBV12-4; size: many; J: TRBJ2-1; CDR3: CASSLAGGKVNEQFF
V: TRBV5-1; size: many; J: TRBJ2-5; CDR3: CASSFGARETQYF
V: TRBV20-1; size: many; J: TRBJ2-3; CDR3: CSAPGVGTDTQYF
V: TRBV6-5; size: .; J: TRBJ1-1; CDR3: CASSYSFGTRPRYTEAFF
V: TRBV20-1; size: .; J: TRBJ2-5; CDR3: CSAPGTSGSYQETQYF
V: TRBV20-1; size: many; J: TRBJ2-4; CDR3: CSVSGLAKNIQYF
V: TRBV10-3; size: many; J: TRBJ2-5; CDR3: CAISVGRTRQETQYF